These 29 T cell receptor beta chains came from one sample sequenced in a study of blood T cell repertoires in COVID-19 (dated by TCRdb to the early 2020s). To prepare the library, the immunoSEQ multiplex PCR assay was applied. TCRdb re-hosts the immuneACCESS table, in-frame sequences only. Its copies lack some clones; in the studies checked, an unresolved V gene accounts for under half of them, and the cause for the rest is not known. Within this sample are about 350,000 clones, with 87% of them counted one time only. The top ten clones comprise roughly 0.94% of the sample. Sequenced material: PBMCs or T cells enriched from blood (not recorded which). The receptors derive from a woman younger than 45 who had recovered from COVID-19.

This clone appeared once. The genes are TRBV28 and TRBJ2-1; 11 bases map to TRBD1. After removal of 7 bases from V and 5 bases from J, the junction contained 19 bases not matched to a gene. Per germline, CDR1 MDHEN and CDR2 SYDVKM. CDR3 length equals 19 residues. This CDR3 is CASNAADRGRLGGDNEQFF. The CDR3, as DNA: TGTGCCAGCAACGCCGCGGACAGGGGGCGCCTAGGAGGGGACAATGAGCAGTTCTTC.

The V call is TRBV11-2, the J call TRBJ1-2, with 7 bases fitting TRBD1. The ends lost 5 bases at V and 6 bases at J; junction bases unmatched: 9. CDR3 length: 14 amino acids. Germline V gives CDR1 SGHAT, CDR2 FQNNGV. The CDR3: CASSPTGTANGYTF. CDR3 in DNA: TGTGCCAGCAGCCCCACCGGGACAGCCAATGGCTACACCTTC.

The V gene is TRBV6-5, the J gene TRBJ2-2; no reliable D call. This CDR3 has 14 amino acids. Germline CDR1 and CDR2: MNHEY and SVGAGI. V was pared by 1 base and J by 6 bases, with 9 bases between. In DNA form, the CDR3 reads TGTGCCAGCAGTTACTGGCCCACCGCCGGGGAGCTGTTTTTT. Its translation is CASSYWPTAGELFF.

Concerning this clone itself: The same CDR3 can be traced to other DNA sequences in this sample. This chain uses TRBV6-2 or TRBV6-3 with TRBJ1-1, with D tentatively TRBD1 (6 bases). Trimming took off 0 bases at V and 1 base at J, with 6 bases between the two ends. The CDR3 totals 14 residues. CDR1 and CDR2 (germline): MNHEY, SVGEGT. CDR3 nucleotides: TGTGCCAGCAGTTACTCAGGGGGGAACACTGAAGCTTTCTTT. It yields the protein CASSYSGGNTEAFF.

In this sample, this clone turned up once. The V gene is TRBV28, the J gene TRBJ1-2; 7 bases line up with TRBD1. Trimming cost V 2 bases and J 3 bases; bases outside gene matches: 6. The CDR3 totals 15 residues. The V gene's germline CDR1 is MDHEN and CDR2 SYDVKM. The CDR3 region has the DNA TGTGCCAGCAGTTTAACAGGGGTGTTCGACTATGGCTACACCTTC. This translates into CASSLTGVFDYGYTF.

V gene TRBV7-2 combines with J gene TRBJ2-5, with TRBD2 matching over 10 bases. Per the germline V gene, CDR1 is SGHTA and CDR2 is FQGNSA. This CDR3 contains 16 residues. The junction had 7 bases not matched to a gene; V was cut back by 1 base and J by 5 bases. The CDR3 DNA is TGTGCCAGCAGCTTAGAGGGTCTAGCGGGGGAGGAGACCCAGTACTTC. This gives the protein CASSLEGLAGEETQYF.

This clone was recorded a few times. The genes are TRBV19 and TRBJ1-6; TRBD1 is a possible D gene (6 bases). Trimming shortened V by 6 bases and J by 14 bases, and 23 bases separated the two germline ends. This CDR3 contains 15 residues. From germline, CDR1 is LNHDA and CDR2 SQIVND (reference sequence). The CDR3 reads CASRPDRSSHLALHF. The CDR3 DNA reads as TGTGCCAGTAGGCCCGACAGGTCATCACATTTAGCCCTCCACTTT.

The chain couples TRBV5-1 to TRBJ1-2, with D possibly TRBD1 on 5 matching bases. Between the trimmed V and J ends, which lost 4 bases and 5 bases, there was a span of 9 bases. CDR3 size: 12 residues. CDR1 SGHRS and CDR2 YFSETQ come from the germline V gene. The CDR3 loop reads CASSQGEYGYTF. The CDR3, as DNA: TGCGCCAGCAGCCAGGGCGAATATGGCTACACCTTC. The complete variable domain, with remaining parts taken from reference TRBV5-1 and TRBJ1-2, reads KAGVTQTPRYLIKTRGQQVTLSCSPISGHRSVSWYQQTPGQGLQFLFEYFSETQRNKGNFPGRFSGRQFSNSRSEMNVSTLELGDSALYLCASSQGEYGYTFGSGTRLTVV.

This chain links TRBV9 with TRBJ2-5, with a tentative D call TRBD2 (6 bases). Per germline, CDR1 SGDLS and CDR2 YYNGEE. This CDR3 is 15 amino acids long. Deletions cut 0 bases from V and 5 bases from J, with 14 bases between. This CDR3 reads CASSVGWGLGETQYF. For the CDR3, the DNA is TGTGCCAGCAGCGTAGGGTGGGGACTTGGTGAGACCCAGTACTTC. The variable domain in full, completed from reference TRBV9 and TRBJ2-5, reads DSGVTQTPKHLITATGQRVTLRCSPRSGDLSVYWYQQSLDQGLQFLIQYYNGEERAKGNILERFSAQQFPDLHSELNLSSLELGDSALYFCASSVGWGLGETQYFGPGTRLLVL.

The genes are TRBV18 and TRBJ2-1; 10 positions match TRBD2. V dropped 6 bases and J dropped 6; count of bases not matched to a gene: 5. CDR1 is KGHSH, CDR2 LQKENI, per germline. The CDR3 loop spans 14 amino acids. The CDR3 DNA follows: TGTGCCAGCTCCAGCGGGGGGGCCGTCAATGAGCAGTTCTTC. This gives the protein CASSSGGAVNEQFF.

V usage is TRBV21-1 and J usage is TRBJ2-7; TRBD1 is the table's D call and was not checked against the DNA. TRBV21-1 is marked as a pseudogene. CDR3 length: 15 amino acids. CDR3 coding DNA: TGTGCCAGCAGCCAACAGGTTACAGGGATCAACGAGCAGTACTTC. It yields the protein CASSQQVTGINEQYF.

This chain's CDR3 is CASSPGLAGERNEQFF. In DNA form, the CDR3 reads TGCGCCAGCAGCCCAGGACTAGCGGGGGAACGCAATGAGCAGTTCTTC. The chain is built from TRBV5-1 and TRBJ2-1; 13 positions match TRBD2. This CDR3 is 16 amino acids long. Per the germline V gene, CDR1 is SGHRS and CDR2 is YFSETQ. The trim removed 4 bases at V and 6 bases at J, leaving 7 bases unmatched.

The chain links TRBV7-2 to TRBJ1-1; D gene unclear. The CDR3 extends over 12 amino acids. V shed 2 bases and J shed 3 bases, with 4 bases lying between them. Looked up from germline, CDR1 is SGHTA and CDR2 is FQGNSA. The CDR3 DNA is TGTGCCAGCAGCTTATCGGACACTGAAGCTTTCTTT. This gives the protein CASSLSDTEAFF.

The rearrangement uses TRBV5-5 and TRBJ2-1, with a weak D call TRBD1 (5 bases). The germline gives CDR1 SGHKS, CDR2 YYEKEE (reference sequence). The CDR3 consists of 14 residues. Deletions cut 0 bases from V and 3 bases from J, with 7 bases between. In DNA, the CDR3 is TGTGCCAGCAGCTTGGGTCAGGGCTACAATGAGCAGTTCTTC. It encodes CASSLGQGYNEQFF.

This sequence joins TRBV14 and TRBJ1-4, with 7 bases aligning to TRBD1. CDR3 length equals 14 residues. J gave up 3 bases and V 4 bases, and 2 bases lay outside the gene matches. In germline, CDR1 is SGHDN, CDR2 FVKESK. The DNA for the CDR3 is TGTGCCAGCAGCCGGCAGGGGGCTAATGAAAAACTGTTTTTT. It translates to CASSRQGANEKLFF.

The sample holds one count of this clone. The genes are TRBV6-1 and TRBJ1-5, with D tentatively TRBD1 (5 bases). This CDR3 comprises 15 residues. Trimming shortened V by 2 bases and J by 5 bases, and 13 bases separated the two germline ends. The V gene's germline CDR1 is MNHNS and CDR2 SASEGT. The CDR3 is CASSERVRGDQPQHF. In nucleotides, the CDR3 is TGTGCCAGCAGTGAAAGGGTGCGGGGCGATCAGCCCCAGCATTTT.

The chain has TRBV7-2 and TRBJ1-1; TRBD1 agrees at 9 bases. Losses at the gene ends were 4 bases for V and 4 bases for J; bases not matched to a gene: 19. This CDR3 comprises 19 residues. Germline-derived CDR1 and CDR2 are SGHTA and FQGNSA. This CDR3 reads CASSSLGGQGLPRGTEAFF. CDR3 in DNA: TGTGCCAGCAGCTCCCTCGGGGGACAGGGTCTCCCTCGAGGCACTGAAGCTTTCTTT.

The rearrangement links TRBV5-6 to TRBJ2-3; maybe TRBD2 (6 bases). The V gene lost 2 bases and the J gene lost 4 bases, with 23 bases spanning the gap. In germline, CDR1 is SGHDT, CDR2 YYEEEE. The CDR3 is 18 amino acids. The CDR3 sequence: CASSFGKGGVVQADTQYF. DNA for the CDR3: TGTGCCAGCAGCTTTGGGAAAGGAGGGGTTGTGCAAGCAGATACGCAGTATTTT. Full variable domain (outside the CDR3, taken from reference TRBV5-6 and TRBJ2-3): DAGVTQSPTHLIKTRGQQVTLRCSPKSGHDTVSWYQQALGQGPQFIFQYYEEEERQRGNFPDRFSGHQFPNYSSELNVNALLLGDSALYLCASSFGKGGVVQADTQYFGPGTRLTVL.

The V gene is TRBV3-1 (or the pseudogene TRBV3-2), the J gene TRBJ2-1; TRBD2 matches 8 bases. The CDR3 runs to 15 residues. V shed 1 base, J shed 9 bases, and the junction held 8 bases outside the gene matches. Germline V lookup: CDR1 LGHDT, CDR2 YNNKEL (reference sequence). The CDR3 DNA sequence: TGTGCCAGCAGCCAAGTGGCGGGGGGCGGTTCTGAGCAGTTCTTC. The encoded protein is CASSQVAGGGSEQFF.

This sequence joins TRBV30 and TRBJ1-3; TRBD1 matches at 9 bases. Germline V CDR1 and CDR2: GTSNPN, SVGIG (reference sequence). The CDR3 has 15 residues. V was clipped by 2 bases and J by 2 bases; unmatched bases: 4. The CDR3, as DNA: TGTGCCTGGAGTATGGGACAGGGAACTGGAAACACCATATATTTT. It encodes CAWSMGQGTGNTIYF. The full variable domain, completed using reference TRBV30 and TRBJ1-3, is SQTIHQWPATLVQPVGSPLSLECTVEGTSNPNLYWYRQAAGRGLQLLFYSVGIGQISSEVPQNLSASRPQDRQFILSSKKLLLSDSGFYLCAWSMGQGTGNTIYFGEGSWLTVV.

The CDR3 loop reads CASSFGRGLSGNTIYF. The CDR3 DNA follows: TGTGCCAGCAGCTTTGGGCGCGGGCTCTCTGGAAACACCATATATTTT. The chain links TRBV11-2 to TRBJ1-3; no clear D. The CDR3 totals 16 residues. Trimming left V 3 bases short and J 0 bases short, with 12 bases between. Germline V gene lookup returns CDR1 SGHAT and CDR2 FQNNGV.

This rearrangement joins TRBV5-1 to TRBJ2-7, with D possibly being TRBD2 (6 bases). Trimming stripped 2 bases from V and 7 bases from J, with 13 bases between. Germline CDR1 reads SGHRS; CDR2 reads YFSETQ. The length of the CDR3 is 13 residues. The CDR3 sequence: CASSFNLAPEQYF. In DNA form, the CDR3 reads TGCGCCAGCAGCTTTAATCTAGCGCCTGAGCAGTACTTC.

This chain connects TRBV15 to TRBJ2-1; D possibly corresponds to TRBD2 (5 bases). This CDR3 comprises 16 residues. Trimming took off 6 bases at V and 0 bases at J, with 15 bases between the two ends. Germline assignment: CDR1 LNHNV and CDR2 YYDKDF (reference sequence). CDR3 in amino acids: CATRAGRGLSYNEQFF. In DNA form, the CDR3 reads TGTGCCACCAGGGCCGGCCGGGGTCTCTCCTACAATGAGCAGTTCTTC.

The chain couples TRBV28 to TRBJ2-7, with D tentatively TRBD2 (5 bases). This CDR3 has 13 amino acids. Per the germline V gene, CDR1 is MDHEN and CDR2 is SYDVKM. Between the trimmed V and J ends, which lost 6 bases and 2 bases, there was a span of 11 bases. The CDR3 DNA reads TGTGCCAGCAGAGTGGAGGAAACCTACGAGCAGTACTTC. Residues: CASRVEETYEQYF. Combining the CDR3 with reference TRBV28 and TRBJ2-7 gives the whole variable domain DVKVTQSSRYLVKRTGEKVFLECVQDMDHENMFWYRQDPGLGLRLIYFSYDVKMKEKGDIPEGYSVSREKKERFSLILESASTNQTSMYLCASRVEETYEQYFGPGTRLTVT.

The J gene is TRBJ2-5, the V gene TRBV9, with 10 nucleotides matching TRBD2. Germline CDR1 and CDR2: SGDLS and YYNGEE. The V gene end was trimmed by 0 bases and the J gene end by 2 bases; junction bases not matched to a gene: 7. There are 17 residues in the CDR3. The CDR3 here is CASSVEASGGHQETQYF. CDR3 sequence (DNA): TGTGCCAGCAGCGTAGAGGCTAGCGGGGGACATCAAGAGACCCAGTACTTC.

The CDR3 spells CASSPPQGDGYTF. The CDR3 nucleotides read TGTGCCAGCTCACCACCACAGGGGGATGGCTACACCTTC. The chain joins TRBV18 to TRBJ1-2; 8 nucleotides align to TRBD1. From germline, CDR1 is KGHSH and CDR2 LQKENI. The junction had 0 bases not matched to a gene; V was cut back by 0 bases and J by 6 bases. The CDR3 consists of 13 residues.

This clone was counted a single time. V is TRBV27 and J is TRBJ1-4, with 12 bases identical to TRBD1. The V gene end was trimmed by 5 bases and the J gene end by 8 bases; junction bases not matched to a gene: 3. From germline, CDR1 is MNHEY and CDR2 SMNVEV (reference sequence). This CDR3 has 14 residues. CDR3 residues: CASSPGQGAEKLFF. CDR3 coding DNA: TGTGCCAGCAGTCCGGGACAGGGGGCGGAAAAACTGTTTTTT.

The chain carries TRBV2 and TRBJ2-5; D may be TRBD1 (5 bases). The V gene's germline CDR1 is SNHLY and CDR2 FYNNEI. V lost 5 bases and J 5 bases, leaving 15 bases between the germline ends. The CDR3 covers 14 residues. CDR3 nucleotides: TGTGCCAGCAGTCCCCTTCAGGGTCTCGAGACCCAGTACTTC. Its protein is CASSPLQGLETQYF.

This chain links TRBV12-3 or TRBV12-4 with TRBJ2-7; perhaps TRBD1 as D (6 bases). Trimming removed 6 bases at V and 2 bases at J, with 11 bases between. The CDR3 totals 13 residues. CDR3 sequence reads: CASSWGLTYEQYF. The CDR3 DNA reads as TGTGCCAGCAGCTGGGGGCTTACCTACGAGCAGTACTTC.